This T cell receptor (beta chain) was sequenced for a study of shared clonotypes between healthy human individuals. Study information: Three plates each covered CD4 naive and memory; CD8 naive two, CD8 memory one.

Comment on this clone: Antigen unknown.

Regarding the study as a whole: Naive subsets usually exceeded memory subsets in estimated richness.

In the CD4+ fraction, cells were divided into CD45RA+ naive and CD45RA-negative memory subsets. Sequencing used immunoSEQ multiplex PCR; TCRdb keeps in-frame clones, though not all of them. There are 2 million to 2.5 million clones in the sample; approximately 95% occur only once, and 0.1% to 0.15% lies in the top ten. CDR3 size: 15 residues. Germline V gives CDR1 MGHDK, CDR2 SYGVNS. V was cut by 1 base and J by 4 bases, with 14 bases left in between. The V call is TRBV25-1, the J call TRBJ2-7; the D gene is possibly TRBD1 (5 bases). The TCR was taken from a man younger than 35 in good health. Sequenced sample: naive CD4+ T cells sorted from blood. Noted subset: CD45RA+ positively selected. CDR3 in amino acids: CASSEWGGGDYEQYF. In nucleotides, the CDR3 is TGTGCCAGCAGTGAATGGGGCGGTGGGGATTACGAGCAGTACTTC.